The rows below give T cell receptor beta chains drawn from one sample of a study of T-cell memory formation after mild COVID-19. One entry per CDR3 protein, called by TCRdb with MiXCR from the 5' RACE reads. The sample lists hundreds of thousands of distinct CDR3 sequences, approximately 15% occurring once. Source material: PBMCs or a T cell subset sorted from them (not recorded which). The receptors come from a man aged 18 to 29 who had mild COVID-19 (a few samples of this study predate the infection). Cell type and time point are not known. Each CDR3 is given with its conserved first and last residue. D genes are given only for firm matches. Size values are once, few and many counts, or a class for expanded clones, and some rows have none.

CDR3aa: CSARLGPSTDTQYF
CDR3nt: TGCAGTGCTAGACTGGGACCTAGCACAGATACGCAGTATTTT
d_gene: .
abundance: few
v_gene: TRBV20-1
j_gene: TRBJ2-3
len: 14

CDR3aa: CASTPLRGDTYEQYF
CDR3nt: TGTGCCAGCACTCCTTTGCGTGGGGATACCTACGAGCAGTACTTC
d_gene: .
abundance: few
v_gene: TRBV2
j_gene: TRBJ2-7
len: 15

CDR3aa: CASSYSMLGRVGEKLFF
CDR3nt: TGTGCCAGCAGTTACTCGATGTTAGGGAGGGTCGGGGAAAAACTGTTTTTT
d_gene: .
abundance: many
v_gene: TRBV6-5
j_gene: TRBJ1-4
len: 17

CDR3aa: CASSRTGSETQYF
CDR3nt: TGTGCCAGCAGCCGGACAGGGTCAGAGACCCAGTACTTC
d_gene: TRBD1
abundance: .
v_gene: TRBV6-2/TRBV6-3
j_gene: TRBJ2-5
len: 13

CDR3aa: CASSDSPRPGELFF
CDR3nt: TGTGCCTCCTCAGACTCGCCCCGCCCCGGGGAGCTGTTTTTT
d_gene: .
abundance: few
v_gene: TRBV6-2/TRBV6-3
j_gene: TRBJ2-2
len: 14

CDR3aa: CASSQGRNFQETQYF
CDR3nt: TGTGCCAGCAGCCAAGGACGGAACTTCCAAGAGACCCAGTACTTC
d_gene: .
abundance: .
v_gene: TRBV3-1
j_gene: TRBJ2-5
len: 15

CDR3aa: CASSKARDRAIYEQYF
CDR3nt: TGTGCCAGCAGCAAAGCCCGGGACAGGGCAATCTACGAGCAGTACTTC
d_gene: .
abundance: .
v_gene: TRBV21-1
j_gene: TRBJ2-7
len: 16

CDR3aa: CSARPSTDTQYF
CDR3nt: TGCAGTGCTAGGCCTAGCACAGATACGCAGTATTTT
d_gene: .
abundance: many
v_gene: TRBV20-1
j_gene: TRBJ2-3
len: 12

CDR3aa: CAWSVERAEGAFF
CDR3nt: TGTGCCTGGAGTGTGGAGAGGGCCGAAGGAGCTTTCTTT
d_gene: .
abundance: few
v_gene: TRBV30
j_gene: TRBJ1-1
len: 13

CDR3aa: CASNSGISTDTQYF
CDR3nt: TGTGCCAGCAATAGCGGGATTAGCACAGATACGCAGTATTTT
d_gene: TRBD2
abundance: few
v_gene: TRBV9
j_gene: TRBJ2-3
len: 14

CDR3aa: CASSGAAASSNQPQHF
CDR3nt: TGTGCCAGCAGTGGGGCTGCGGCCTCCAGCAATCAGCCCCAGCATTTT
d_gene: .
abundance: few
v_gene: TRBV12-3/TRBV12-4
j_gene: TRBJ1-5
len: 16

CDR3aa: CASSLSKAGGSYEQYF
CDR3nt: TGCGCCAGCAGCCTCTCGAAAGCGGGAGGCTCCTACGAGCAGTACTTC
d_gene: TRBD2
abundance: .
v_gene: TRBV4-3
j_gene: TRBJ2-7
len: 16

CDR3aa: CASSPPTSGINEQFF
CDR3nt: TGTGCCAGCTCACCACCGACTAGCGGGATAAATGAGCAGTTCTTC
d_gene: TRBD2
abundance: .
v_gene: TRBV18
j_gene: TRBJ2-1
len: 15

CDR3aa: CASSPGPNNSPLHF
CDR3nt: TGTGCCAGCAGCCCAGGACCTAATAATTCACCCCTCCACTTT
d_gene: .
abundance: many
v_gene: TRBV7-3
j_gene: TRBJ1-6
len: 14

CDR3aa: CSARDGSGAAYNEQFF
CDR3nt: TGCAGTGCTAGAGATGGGAGCGGGGCCGCCTACAATGAGCAGTTCTTC
d_gene: TRBD2
abundance: .
v_gene: TRBV20-1
j_gene: TRBJ2-1
len: 16

CDR3aa: CASSHDSAGGQYF
CDR3nt: TGTGCCAGCAGTCACGACTCCGCCGGAGGGCAGTATTTT
d_gene: .
abundance: .
v_gene: TRBV12-3/TRBV12-4
j_gene: TRBJ2-3
len: 13

CDR3aa: CASSQDPGIADTQYF
CDR3nt: TGCGCCAGCAGCCAAGATCCCGGGATTGCAGATACGCAGTATTTT
d_gene: .
abundance: .
v_gene: TRBV4-1
j_gene: TRBJ2-3
len: 15

CDR3aa: CATSRDRLAGKNEQFF
CDR3nt: TGTGCCACCAGCAGAGATCGTCTAGCGGGTAAAAATGAGCAGTTCTTC
d_gene: TRBD2
abundance: once
v_gene: TRBV15
j_gene: TRBJ2-1
len: 16

CDR3aa: CASSLNSRGGPNTGELFF
CDR3nt: TGTGCCAGCAGCTTAAATTCACGGGGGGGCCCGAACACCGGGGAGCTGTTTTTT
d_gene: TRBD2
abundance: few
v_gene: TRBV7-3
j_gene: TRBJ2-2
len: 18

CDR3aa: CASSWETGQNTEAFF
CDR3nt: TGTGCCAGCTCATGGGAGACAGGTCAGAACACTGAAGCTTTCTTT
d_gene: .
abundance: .
v_gene: TRBV18
j_gene: TRBJ1-1
len: 15

CDR3aa: CASSPRGTGTGYEQYF
CDR3nt: TGTGCCAGCTCACCCAGGGGGACGGGAACGGGCTACGAGCAGTACTTC
d_gene: TRBD1
abundance: .
v_gene: TRBV18
j_gene: TRBJ2-7
len: 16

CDR3aa: CASRMGGQGGTDTQYF
CDR3nt: TGTGCCAGCCGAATGGGGGGACAGGGCGGCACAGATACGCAGTATTTT
d_gene: TRBD1
abundance: .
v_gene: TRBV7-3
j_gene: TRBJ2-3
len: 16

CDR3aa: CASSRLVPGELFF
CDR3nt: TGTGCCAGCAGCCGACTAGTCCCCGGGGAGCTGTTTTTT
d_gene: .
abundance: .
v_gene: TRBV3-1
j_gene: TRBJ2-2
len: 13

CDR3aa: CASSRWRGTYNEQFF
CDR3nt: TGTGCCAGCAGCCGTTGGAGGGGGACCTACAATGAGCAGTTCTTC
d_gene: .
abundance: .
v_gene: TRBV11-2
j_gene: TRBJ2-1
len: 15

CDR3aa: CASSPTVGNEQFF
CDR3nt: TGTGCCAGCTCACCTACAGTCGGGAATGAGCAGTTCTTC
d_gene: .
abundance: few
v_gene: TRBV18
j_gene: TRBJ2-1
len: 13

CDR3aa: CASSLGGQINSPLHF
CDR3nt: TGCGCCAGCAGCTTGGGGGGACAGATAAATTCACCCCTCCACTTT
d_gene: TRBD1
abundance: few
v_gene: TRBV5-1
j_gene: TRBJ1-6
len: 15

CDR3aa: CASSFLVAGGRSNEQFF
CDR3nt: TGTGCCAGCAGCTTTCTTGTAGCGGGGGGCCGCTCAAATGAGCAGTTCTTC
d_gene: TRBD2
abundance: many
v_gene: TRBV7-2
j_gene: TRBJ2-1
len: 17

CDR3aa: CASSGGQGFGYTF
CDR3nt: TGTGCCAGCAGTGGGGGACAGGGGTTTGGCTACACCTTC
d_gene: TRBD1
abundance: many
v_gene: TRBV7-6
j_gene: TRBJ1-2
len: 13

CDR3aa: CASSRRAISTDTQYF
CDR3nt: TGTGCCAGCAGCCGCAGAGCCATAAGCACAGATACGCAGTATTTT
d_gene: .
abundance: .
v_gene: TRBV14
j_gene: TRBJ2-3
len: 15

CDR3aa: CASSLVYDTQYF
CDR3nt: TGTGCCAGCAGCTTAGTCTACGACACGCAGTATTTT
d_gene: .
abundance: few
v_gene: TRBV11-2
j_gene: TRBJ2-3
len: 12

CDR3aa: CASRKGEGFTDTQYF
CDR3nt: TGTGCCAGCCGAAAGGGAGAGGGATTCACAGATACGCAGTATTTT
d_gene: .
abundance: .
v_gene: TRBV25-1
j_gene: TRBJ2-3
len: 15

CDR3aa: CASSYSSQGTNEQYF
CDR3nt: TGTGCCAGCAGTTACTCGAGCCAGGGGACAAACGAGCAGTACTTC
d_gene: .
abundance: few
v_gene: TRBV6-6
j_gene: TRBJ2-7
len: 15

CDR3aa: CASTYQPGGETQYF
CDR3nt: TGTGCCAGCACCTACCAGCCGGGGGGAGAGACCCAGTACTTC
d_gene: TRBD2
abundance: few
v_gene: TRBV12-3/TRBV12-4
j_gene: TRBJ2-5
len: 14

CDR3aa: CASSTPGTGLLLF
CDR3nt: TGTGCCAGCAGCACTCCCGGGACAGGGCTTCTCCTCTTC
d_gene: TRBD1
abundance: few
v_gene: TRBV5-4
j_gene: TRBJ2-4
len: 13

CDR3aa: CASSEGKTQYF
CDR3nt: TGTGCCAGCAGTGAAGGGAAGACCCAGTACTTC
d_gene: .
abundance: .
v_gene: TRBV25-1
j_gene: TRBJ2-5
len: 11

CDR3aa: CASSQGTGEAEKLFF
CDR3nt: TGTGCCAGCAGCCAGGGGACAGGGGAGGCTGAAAAACTGTTTTTT
d_gene: TRBD1
abundance: .
v_gene: TRBV4-2
j_gene: TRBJ1-4
len: 15

CDR3aa: CASSTGQNQPQHF
CDR3nt: TGTGCCAGCAGTACTGGACAGAATCAGCCCCAGCATTTT
d_gene: .
abundance: .
v_gene: TRBV28
j_gene: TRBJ1-5
len: 13

CDR3aa: CASSIGWRSPLHF
CDR3nt: TGTGCCAGCAGTATAGGGTGGCGCTCACCCCTCCACTTT
d_gene: .
abundance: .
v_gene: TRBV7-9
j_gene: TRBJ1-6
len: 13

CDR3aa: CASRALTGELFF
CDR3nt: TGTGCCAGCAGGGCCCTCACCGGGGAGCTGTTTTTT
d_gene: .
abundance: few
v_gene: TRBV7-6
j_gene: TRBJ2-2
len: 12

CDR3aa: CASIKKGYAGTGELFF
CDR3nt: TGTGCCAGCATCAAAAAGGGGTACGCGGGCACCGGGGAGCTGTTTTTT
d_gene: .
abundance: .
v_gene: TRBV6-6
j_gene: TRBJ2-2
len: 16

CDR3aa: CASSLKGGTSNQPQHF
CDR3nt: TGTGCCAGCAGTTTAAAGGGAGGGACTAGCAATCAGCCCCAGCATTTT
d_gene: .
abundance: .
v_gene: TRBV12-3/TRBV12-4
j_gene: TRBJ1-5
len: 16

CDR3aa: CASSLELLGQGAYEQYF
CDR3nt: TGCGCCAGCAGCTTGGAACTCCTGGGGCAGGGTGCCTACGAGCAGTACTTC
d_gene: .
abundance: few
v_gene: TRBV5-1
j_gene: TRBJ2-7
len: 17

CDR3aa: CASSGQAQYGYTF
CDR3nt: TGCGCCAGCAGTGGACAGGCCCAATATGGCTACACCTTC
d_gene: TRBD1
abundance: few
v_gene: TRBV5-1
j_gene: TRBJ1-2
len: 13

CDR3aa: CASSLYPRRQETQYF
CDR3nt: TGTGCCAGCAGCTTATATCCCCGGCGCCAAGAGACCCAGTACTTC
d_gene: .
abundance: few
v_gene: TRBV7-9
j_gene: TRBJ2-5
len: 15

CDR3aa: CASSLAQEQYGYTF
CDR3nt: TGCGCCAGCAGCTTGGCCCAGGAGCAGTATGGCTACACCTTC
d_gene: .
abundance: many
v_gene: TRBV5-1
j_gene: TRBJ1-2
len: 14

CDR3aa: CASSSTRTGSSYEQYF
CDR3nt: TGTGCCAGCAGCTCGACCCGGACAGGGAGCTCCTACGAGCAGTACTTC
d_gene: TRBD1
abundance: .
v_gene: TRBV7-9
j_gene: TRBJ2-7
len: 16

CDR3aa: CASSPGWGGQDTQYF
CDR3nt: TGTGCCAGCAGTCCGGGGTGGGGGGGCCAAGATACGCAGTATTTT
d_gene: .
abundance: many
v_gene: TRBV7-2
j_gene: TRBJ2-3
len: 15

CDR3aa: CASSYGGTPRGYTF
CDR3nt: TGTGCCAGCAGTTACGGCGGGACTCCTAGAGGCTACACCTTC
d_gene: .
abundance: few
v_gene: TRBV6-2/TRBV6-3
j_gene: TRBJ1-2
len: 14

CDR3aa: CASSQDRGRGQPQHF
CDR3nt: TGTGCCAGCAGCCAAGATCGGGGACGCGGTCAGCCCCAGCATTTT
d_gene: .
abundance: few
v_gene: TRBV3-1
j_gene: TRBJ1-5
len: 15

CDR3aa: CASTPEYAGEGTDTQYF
CDR3nt: TGCGCCAGCACCCCGGAATATGCGGGCGAAGGCACAGATACGCAGTATTTT
d_gene: .
abundance: many
v_gene: TRBV5-1
j_gene: TRBJ2-3
len: 17

CDR3aa: CAISESLGPRFTLHF
CDR3nt: TGTGCCATCAGTGAGTCGCTGGGACCGCGATTTACCCTCCACTTT
d_gene: .
abundance: .
v_gene: TRBV10-3
j_gene: TRBJ1-6
len: 15

CDR3aa: CASSLAGVTDTQYF
CDR3nt: TGTGCCAGCAGCTTGGCGGGGGTCACAGATACGCAGTATTTT
d_gene: .
abundance: many
v_gene: TRBV5-6
j_gene: TRBJ2-3
len: 14